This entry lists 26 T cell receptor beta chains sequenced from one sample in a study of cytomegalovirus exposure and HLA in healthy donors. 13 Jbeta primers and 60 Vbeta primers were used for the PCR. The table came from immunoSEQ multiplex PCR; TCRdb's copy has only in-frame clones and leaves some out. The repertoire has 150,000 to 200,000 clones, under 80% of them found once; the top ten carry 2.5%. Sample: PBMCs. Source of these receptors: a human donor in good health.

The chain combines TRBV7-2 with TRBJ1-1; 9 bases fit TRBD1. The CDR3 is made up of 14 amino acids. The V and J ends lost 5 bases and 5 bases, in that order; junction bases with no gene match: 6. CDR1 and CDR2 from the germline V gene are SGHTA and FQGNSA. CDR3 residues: CASSGQGFGTEAFF. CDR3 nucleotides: TGTGCCAGCAGCGGACAGGGGTTTGGGACTGAAGCTTTCTTT.

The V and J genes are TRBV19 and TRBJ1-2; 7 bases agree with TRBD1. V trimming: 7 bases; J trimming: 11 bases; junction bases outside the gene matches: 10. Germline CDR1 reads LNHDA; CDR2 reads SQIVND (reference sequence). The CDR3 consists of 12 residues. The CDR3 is CASKGQEELYTF. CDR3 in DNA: TGTGCCAGTAAAGGACAGGAGGAGTTGTACACCTTC.

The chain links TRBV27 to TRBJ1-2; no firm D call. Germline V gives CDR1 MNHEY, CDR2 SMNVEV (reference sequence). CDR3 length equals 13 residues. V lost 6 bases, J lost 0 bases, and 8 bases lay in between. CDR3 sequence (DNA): TGTGCCAGCAGCATCGGGTCTAACTATGGCTACACCTTC. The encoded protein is CASSIGSNYGYTF.

CDR3 nucleotide sequence: TGCGCCAGCAGCTTGGGGCAGGGGCGGTATGGCTACACCTTC. Amino acid sequence: CASSLGQGRYGYTF. V gene TRBV5-1 combines with J gene TRBJ1-2, with a possible D match to TRBD1 (6 bases). CDR1 is SGHRS and CDR2 is YFSETQ in the germline V gene. The CDR3 runs 14 residues. Trimming cost V 0 bases and J 5 bases, with 11 bases left between them.

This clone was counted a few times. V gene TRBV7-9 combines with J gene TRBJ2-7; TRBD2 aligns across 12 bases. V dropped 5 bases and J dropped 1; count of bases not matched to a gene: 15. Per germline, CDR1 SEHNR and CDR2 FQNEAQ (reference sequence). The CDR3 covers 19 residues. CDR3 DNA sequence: TGTGCCAGCAGCCCCCCGCTCAGACTAGCGGGGGTCTCGTCCTACGAGCAGTACTTC. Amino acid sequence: CASSPPLRLAGVSSYEQYF.

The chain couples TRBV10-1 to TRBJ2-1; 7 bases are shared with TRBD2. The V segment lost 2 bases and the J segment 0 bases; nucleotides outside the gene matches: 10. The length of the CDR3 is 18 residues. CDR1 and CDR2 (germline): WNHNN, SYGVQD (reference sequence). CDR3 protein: CASSETGLVGGSYNEQFF. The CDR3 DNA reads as TGCGCCAGCAGTGAGACTGGACTAGTGGGGGGCTCCTACAATGAGCAGTTCTTC.

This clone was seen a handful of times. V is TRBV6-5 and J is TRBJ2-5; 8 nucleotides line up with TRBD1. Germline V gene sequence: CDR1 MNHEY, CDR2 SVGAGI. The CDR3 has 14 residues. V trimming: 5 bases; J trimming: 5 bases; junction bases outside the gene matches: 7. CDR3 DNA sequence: TGTGCCAGCAGTCACCAGGGGGCGGGCGAGACCCAGTACTTC. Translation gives CASSHQGAGETQYF.

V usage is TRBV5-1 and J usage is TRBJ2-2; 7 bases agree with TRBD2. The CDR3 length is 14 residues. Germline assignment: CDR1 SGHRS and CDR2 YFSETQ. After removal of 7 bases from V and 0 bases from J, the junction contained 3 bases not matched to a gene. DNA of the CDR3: TGCGCCAGCTCGGCGGGGGCGAACACCGGGGAGCTGTTTTTT. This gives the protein CASSAGANTGELFF.

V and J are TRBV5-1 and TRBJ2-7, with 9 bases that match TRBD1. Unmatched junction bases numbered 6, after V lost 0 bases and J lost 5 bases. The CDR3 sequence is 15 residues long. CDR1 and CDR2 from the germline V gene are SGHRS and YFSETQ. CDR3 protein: CASSLGRDRVHEQYF. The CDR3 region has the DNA TGCGCCAGCAGCTTGGGACGGGACAGGGTCCACGAGCAGTACTTC.

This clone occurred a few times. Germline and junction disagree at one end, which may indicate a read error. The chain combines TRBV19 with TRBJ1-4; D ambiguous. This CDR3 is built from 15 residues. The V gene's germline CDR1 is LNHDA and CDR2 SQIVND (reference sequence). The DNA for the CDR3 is TGTGCCAGTAGCGAGGCGGGGAGGACTAGTGAAAAACTGTTTTTT. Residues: CASSEAGRTSEKLFF.

The CDR3: CASSEPDRLSDTQYF. The CDR3 DNA reads TGTGCCAGCAGTGAACCCGACAGGTTATCAGATACGCAGTATTTT. V usage is TRBV6-1 and J usage is TRBJ2-3; maybe TRBD1 (6 bases). V was shortened by 2 bases and J by 4 bases, with 13 bases between the two germline ends. The CDR3 spans 15 residues. In germline, CDR1 is MNHNS, CDR2 SASEGT.

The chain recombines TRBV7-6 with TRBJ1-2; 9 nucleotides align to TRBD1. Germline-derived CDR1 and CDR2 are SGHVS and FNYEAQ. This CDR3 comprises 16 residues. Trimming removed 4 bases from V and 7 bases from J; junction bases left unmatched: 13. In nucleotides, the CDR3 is TGTGCCAGCAGCTCCTACCACGGGACAGGGTACGGTGGCTACACCTTC. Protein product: CASSSYHGTGYGGYTF. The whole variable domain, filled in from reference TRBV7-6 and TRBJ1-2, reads GAGVSQSPRYKVTKRGQDVALRCDPISGHVSLYWYRQALGQGPEFLTYFNYEAQQDKSGLPNDRFSAERPEGSISTLTIQRTEQRDSAMYRCASSSYHGTGYGGYTFGSGTRLTVV.

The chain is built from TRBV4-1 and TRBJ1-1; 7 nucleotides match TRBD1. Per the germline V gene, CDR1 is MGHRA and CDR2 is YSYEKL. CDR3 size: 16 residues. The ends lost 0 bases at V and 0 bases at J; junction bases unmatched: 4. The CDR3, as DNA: TGCGCCAGCAGCCAAGAAACAGGGGTTATGAACACTGAAGCTTTCTTT. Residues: CASSQETGVMNTEAFF.

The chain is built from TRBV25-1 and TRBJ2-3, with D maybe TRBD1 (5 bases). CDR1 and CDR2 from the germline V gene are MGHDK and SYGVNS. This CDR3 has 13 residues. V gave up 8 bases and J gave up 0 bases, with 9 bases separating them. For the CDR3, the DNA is TGTGCCAGCGGGGCGACAAGCACAGATACGCAGTATTTT. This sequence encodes CASGATSTDTQYF.

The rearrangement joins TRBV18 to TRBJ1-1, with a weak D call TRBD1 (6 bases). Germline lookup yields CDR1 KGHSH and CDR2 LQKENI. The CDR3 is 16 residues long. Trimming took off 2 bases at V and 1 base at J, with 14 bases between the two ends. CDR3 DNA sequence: TGTGCCAGCTCACCAGGGGACAACACTTGGAACACTGAAGCTTTCTTT. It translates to CASSPGDNTWNTEAFF.

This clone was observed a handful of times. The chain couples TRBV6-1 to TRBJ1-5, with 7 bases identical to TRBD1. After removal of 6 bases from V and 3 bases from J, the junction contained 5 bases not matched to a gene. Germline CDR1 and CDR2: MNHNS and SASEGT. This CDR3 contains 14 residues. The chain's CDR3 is CASRLGQLNQPQHF. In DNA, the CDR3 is TGTGCCAGCAGACTGGGACAGCTCAATCAGCCCCAGCATTTT.

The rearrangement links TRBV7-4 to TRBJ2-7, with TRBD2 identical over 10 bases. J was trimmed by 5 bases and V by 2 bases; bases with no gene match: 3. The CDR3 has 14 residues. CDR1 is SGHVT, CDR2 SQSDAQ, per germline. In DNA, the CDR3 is TGTGCCAGCAGCTTACTAGCGGGGGCCCACGAGCAGTACTTC. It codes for CASSLLAGAHEQYF.

DNA for the CDR3: TGTGCCAGCAGCTTAGGGACTAGCGGGGGGGCTGGCACAGATACGCAGTATTTT. Translated: CASSLGTSGGAGTDTQYF. This chain uses TRBV11-3 with TRBJ2-3; 15 nucleotides match TRBD2. CDR3 length equals 18 residues. Losses at the gene ends were 1 base for V and 1 base for J; bases not matched to a gene: 3. Germline CDR1 and CDR2: SGHNT and YENEEA.

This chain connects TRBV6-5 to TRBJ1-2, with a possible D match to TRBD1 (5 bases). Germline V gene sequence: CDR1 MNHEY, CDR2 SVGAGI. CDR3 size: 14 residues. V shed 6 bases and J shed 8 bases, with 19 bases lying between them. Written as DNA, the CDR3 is TGTGCCAGCAGCCCGTTGGGGGGAGTAGGGGGCTACACCTTC. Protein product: CASSPLGGVGGYTF.

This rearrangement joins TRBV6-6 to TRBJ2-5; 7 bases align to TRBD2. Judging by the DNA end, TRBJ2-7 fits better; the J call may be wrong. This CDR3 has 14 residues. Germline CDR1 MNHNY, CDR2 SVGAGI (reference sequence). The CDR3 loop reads CASSPWAGAYEQYF. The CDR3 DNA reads TGTGCCAGCAGCCCCTGGGCGGGAGCCTACGAGCAGTACTTC.

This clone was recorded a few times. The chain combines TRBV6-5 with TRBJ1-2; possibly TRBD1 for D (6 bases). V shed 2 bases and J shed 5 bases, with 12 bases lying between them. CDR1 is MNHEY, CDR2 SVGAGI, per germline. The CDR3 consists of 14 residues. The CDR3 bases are TGTGCCAGCAGTTACGGCGGAAGGGGGTATGGCTACACCTTC. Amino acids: CASSYGGRGYGYTF.

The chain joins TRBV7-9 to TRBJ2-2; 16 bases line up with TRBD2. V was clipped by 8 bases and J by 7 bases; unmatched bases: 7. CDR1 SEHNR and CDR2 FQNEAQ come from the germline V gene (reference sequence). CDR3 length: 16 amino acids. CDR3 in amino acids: CASPGTSGGADGELFF. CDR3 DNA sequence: TGTGCCAGCCCAGGGACTAGCGGGGGGGCCGACGGGGAGCTGTTTTTT.

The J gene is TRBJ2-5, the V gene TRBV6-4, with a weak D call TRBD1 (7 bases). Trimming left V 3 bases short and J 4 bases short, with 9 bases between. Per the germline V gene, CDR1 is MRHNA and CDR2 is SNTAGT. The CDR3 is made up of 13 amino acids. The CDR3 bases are TGTGCCAGCAGTGATCAGGGGGGAGAGACCCAGTACTTC. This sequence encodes CASSDQGGETQYF.

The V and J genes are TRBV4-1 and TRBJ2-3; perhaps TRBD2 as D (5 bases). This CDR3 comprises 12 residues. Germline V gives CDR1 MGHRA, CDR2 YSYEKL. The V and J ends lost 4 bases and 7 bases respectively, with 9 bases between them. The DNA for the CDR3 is TGCGCCAGCAGCCCGGGGTGGCATACGCAGTATTTT. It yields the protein CASSPGWHTQYF.

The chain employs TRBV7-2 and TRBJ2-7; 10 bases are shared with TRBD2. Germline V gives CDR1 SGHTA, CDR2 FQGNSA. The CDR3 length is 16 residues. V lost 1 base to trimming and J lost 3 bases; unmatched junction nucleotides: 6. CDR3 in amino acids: CASSLGRAGGLYEQYF. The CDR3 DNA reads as TGTGCCAGCAGCTTAGGTAGAGCGGGGGGGCTCTACGAGCAGTACTTC. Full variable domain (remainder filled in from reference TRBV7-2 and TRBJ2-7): GAGVSQSPSNKVTEKGKDVELRCDPISGHTALYWYRQSLGQGLEFLIYFQGNSAPDKSGLPSDRFSAERTGGSVSTLTIQRTQQEDSAVYLCASSLGRAGGLYEQYFGPGTRLTVT.

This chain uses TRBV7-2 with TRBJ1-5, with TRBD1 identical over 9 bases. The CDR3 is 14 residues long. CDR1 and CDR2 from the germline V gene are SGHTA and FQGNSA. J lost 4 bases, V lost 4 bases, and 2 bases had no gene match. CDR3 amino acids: CASSSTGGNQPQHF. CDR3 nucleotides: TGTGCCAGCAGCTCGACAGGGGGTAATCAGCCCCAGCATTTT.